This T cell receptor beta chain was observed in a study of T-cell reconstitution after alpha-beta-depleted transplantation in children. Overall study findings and caveats: Newly produced T cells mostly provided counts and TCRbeta diversity after one year, as hyperexpanded clones declined.

This clonotype has only a few counts. Its antigen is not known. V was clipped by 1 base and J by 4 bases, with 11 bases between them. From germline, CDR1 is SNHLY and CDR2 FYNNEI. This CDR3 has 15 residues. Unique molecular identifiers tagged the TCRbeta library. Via MiXCR, TCRdb re-called the PCR reads, giving one row per CDR3 protein. The profile covers about 300,000 distinct CDR3 sequences, with around 7.3% appearing a single time and 9.1% taken by the ten largest. This TCR came from a female patient between 2 and 15 years old who had a stem cell transplant for Fanconi anemia, so the T cells may come from the graft donor. The sequencing used peripheral blood, collected 360 days after TCRalphabeta/CD19-depleted stem cell transplant. The chain joins TRBV2 to TRBJ1-5; the D gene is possibly TRBD1 (6 bases). CDR3 sequence (DNA): TGTGCCAGCAGTGAAGGGACAGCCCTAAATCAGCCCCAGCATTTT. It translates to CASSEGTALNQPQHF.